This record concerns one T cell receptor (beta chain) sequence. The data are from a study of blood T cell repertoires in COVID-19. The overall study: Samples of COVID-19 (acute and convalescent) were obtained from the United States, Italy and Spain. T cells, B-cell-depleted T cells, or PBMCs supplied cDNA or gDNA.

Per germline, CDR1 GTSNPN and CDR2 SVGIG (reference sequence). Trimming cost V 0 bases and J 6 bases, with 6 bases left between them. This CDR3 is built from 11 residues. In the source study's methods: Nucleated cell counts were estimated from reference gene primer amplification. The assay was immunoSEQ multiplex PCR, and TCRdb's table has in-frame clones only and misses some. V, J and clone size are those of that table, while D and trimming were read from the DNA. The sample contains approximately 66,000 clones, about 70% of which appear only once. The source material was peripheral blood. The sequence derives from a man aged 55 to 70 with acute or convalescent COVID-19. The chain is built from TRBV30 and TRBJ2-7, with D maybe TRBD2 (6 bases). The CDR3 nucleotides read TGTGCCTGGAGTGTAGCGGGCGAGCAGTACTTC. This sequence encodes CAWSVAGEQYF.